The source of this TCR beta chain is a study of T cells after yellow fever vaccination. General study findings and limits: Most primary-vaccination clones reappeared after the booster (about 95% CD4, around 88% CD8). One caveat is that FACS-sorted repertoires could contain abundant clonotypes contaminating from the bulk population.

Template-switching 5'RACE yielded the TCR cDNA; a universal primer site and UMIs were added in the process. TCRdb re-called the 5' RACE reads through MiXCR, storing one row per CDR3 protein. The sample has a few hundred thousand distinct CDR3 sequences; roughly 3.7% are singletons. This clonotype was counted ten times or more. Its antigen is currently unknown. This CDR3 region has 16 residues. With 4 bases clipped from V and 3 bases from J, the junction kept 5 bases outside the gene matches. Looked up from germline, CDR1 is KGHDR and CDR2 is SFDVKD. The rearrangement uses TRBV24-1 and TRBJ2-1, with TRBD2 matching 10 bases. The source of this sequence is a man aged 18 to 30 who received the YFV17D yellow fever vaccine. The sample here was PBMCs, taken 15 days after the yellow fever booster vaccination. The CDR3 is CATSDLAGGRYNEQFF. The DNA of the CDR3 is TGTGCCACCAGTGACTTAGCGGGGGGCCGCTACAATGAGCAGTTCTTC.